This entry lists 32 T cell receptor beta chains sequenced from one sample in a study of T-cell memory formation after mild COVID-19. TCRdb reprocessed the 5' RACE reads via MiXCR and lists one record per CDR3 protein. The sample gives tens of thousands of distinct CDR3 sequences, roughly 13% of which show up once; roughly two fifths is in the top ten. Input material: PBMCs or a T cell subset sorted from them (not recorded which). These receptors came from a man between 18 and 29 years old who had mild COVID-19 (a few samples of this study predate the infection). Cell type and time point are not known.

This CDR3 is CSVDGSDLEVADTQYF. The CDR3 nucleotides are TGCAGCGTTGACGGGTCAGACCTAGAGGTCGCAGATACGCAGTATTTT. The V and J genes are TRBV29-1 and TRBJ2-3; D gene ambiguous. This CDR3 is built from 16 residues. V was clipped by 3 bases and J by 4 bases, with 20 bases between them. Germline V CDR1 and CDR2: SQVTM, ANQGSEA.

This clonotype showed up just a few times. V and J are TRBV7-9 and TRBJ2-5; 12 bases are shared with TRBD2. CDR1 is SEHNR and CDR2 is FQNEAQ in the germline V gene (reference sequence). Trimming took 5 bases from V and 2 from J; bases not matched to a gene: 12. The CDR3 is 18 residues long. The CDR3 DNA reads TGTGCCAGCAGCCCCCGTTGGACTACTAGCGGGGGGCAAGAGACCCAGTACTTC. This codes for CASSPRWTTSGGQETQYF.

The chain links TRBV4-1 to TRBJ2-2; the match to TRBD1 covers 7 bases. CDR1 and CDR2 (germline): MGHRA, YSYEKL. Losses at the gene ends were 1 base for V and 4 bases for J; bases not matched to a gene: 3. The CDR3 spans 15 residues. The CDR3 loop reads CASSQGDSFTGELFF. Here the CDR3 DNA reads TGCGCCAGCAGCCAAGGGGACAGCTTCACCGGGGAGCTGTTTTTT.

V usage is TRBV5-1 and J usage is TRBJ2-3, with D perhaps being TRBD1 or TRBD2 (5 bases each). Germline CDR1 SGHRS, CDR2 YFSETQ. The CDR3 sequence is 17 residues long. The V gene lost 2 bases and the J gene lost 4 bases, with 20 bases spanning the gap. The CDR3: CASSFPPGTQGADTQYF. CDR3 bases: TGCGCCAGCAGCTTCCCCCCCGGGACGCAAGGGGCAGATACGCAGTATTTT.

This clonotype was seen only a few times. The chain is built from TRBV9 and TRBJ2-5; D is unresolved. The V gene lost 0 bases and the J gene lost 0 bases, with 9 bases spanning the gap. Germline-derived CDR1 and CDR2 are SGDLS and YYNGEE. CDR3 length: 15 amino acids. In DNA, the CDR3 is TGTGCCAGCAGCGTAGTGGATGGACACCAAGAGACCCAGTACTTC. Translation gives CASSVVDGHQETQYF.

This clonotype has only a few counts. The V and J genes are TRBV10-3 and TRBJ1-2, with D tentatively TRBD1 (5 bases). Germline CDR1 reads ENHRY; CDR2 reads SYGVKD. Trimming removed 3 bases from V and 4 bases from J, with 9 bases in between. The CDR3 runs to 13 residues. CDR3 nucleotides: TGTGCCATCAGTGAACAGGATACCTATGGCTACACCTTC. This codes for CAISEQDTYGYTF.

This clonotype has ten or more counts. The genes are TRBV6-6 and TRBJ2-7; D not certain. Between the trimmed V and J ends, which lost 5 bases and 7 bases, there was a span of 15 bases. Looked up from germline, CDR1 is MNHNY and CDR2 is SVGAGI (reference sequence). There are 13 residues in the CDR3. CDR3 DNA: TGTGCCAGCAGTCTGACGTATCAAGGGGAGCAGTACTTC. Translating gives CASSLTYQGEQYF.

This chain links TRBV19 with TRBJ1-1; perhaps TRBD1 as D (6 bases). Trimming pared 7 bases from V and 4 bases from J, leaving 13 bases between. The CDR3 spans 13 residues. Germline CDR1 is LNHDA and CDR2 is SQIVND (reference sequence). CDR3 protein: CASNPGHITEAFF. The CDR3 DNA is TGTGCCAGTAACCCGGGACACATCACTGAAGCTTTCTTT.

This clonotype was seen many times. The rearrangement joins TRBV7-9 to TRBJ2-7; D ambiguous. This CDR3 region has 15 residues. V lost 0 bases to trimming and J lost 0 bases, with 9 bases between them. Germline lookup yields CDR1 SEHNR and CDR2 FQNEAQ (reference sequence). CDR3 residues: CASSLAGPSSYEQYF. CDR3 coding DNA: TGTGCCAGCAGCTTAGCAGGGCCCTCCTCCTACGAGCAGTACTTC.

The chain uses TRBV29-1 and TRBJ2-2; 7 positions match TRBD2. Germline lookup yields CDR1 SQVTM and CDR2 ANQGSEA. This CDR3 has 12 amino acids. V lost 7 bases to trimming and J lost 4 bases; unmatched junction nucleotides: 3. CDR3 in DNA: TGCAGCGGCCTAGCGGTCACCGGGGAGCTGTTTTTT. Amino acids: CSGLAVTGELFF.

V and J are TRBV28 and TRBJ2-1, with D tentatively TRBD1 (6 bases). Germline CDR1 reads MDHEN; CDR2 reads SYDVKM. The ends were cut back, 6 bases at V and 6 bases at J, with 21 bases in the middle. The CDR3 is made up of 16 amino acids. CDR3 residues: CASSPMLREGGNEQFF. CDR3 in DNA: TGTGCCAGCAGCCCTATGCTGAGGGAAGGGGGCAATGAGCAGTTCTTC.

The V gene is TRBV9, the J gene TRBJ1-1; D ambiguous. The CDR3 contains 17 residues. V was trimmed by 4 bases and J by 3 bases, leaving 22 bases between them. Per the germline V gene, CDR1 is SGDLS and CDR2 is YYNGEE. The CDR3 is CASSSGVRNGMYTEAFF. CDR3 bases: TGTGCCAGCAGCAGTGGGGTACGGAATGGTATGTACACTGAAGCTTTCTTT.

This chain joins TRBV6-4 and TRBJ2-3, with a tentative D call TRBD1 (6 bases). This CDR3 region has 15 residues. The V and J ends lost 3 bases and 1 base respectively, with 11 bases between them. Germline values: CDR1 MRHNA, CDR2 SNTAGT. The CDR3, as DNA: TGTGCCAGCAGTGAGTTTGCAGGGGGCACAGATACGCAGTATTTT. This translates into CASSEFAGGTDTQYF.

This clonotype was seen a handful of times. CDR3 in amino acids: CASSSQGTGPANYGYTF. CDR3 bases: TGTGCCAGCAGCTCACAAGGGACAGGGCCGGCTAACTATGGCTACACCTTC. The V and J genes are TRBV7-9 and TRBJ1-2, with 9 bases that match TRBD1. The length of the CDR3 is 17 residues. CDR1 SEHNR and CDR2 FQNEAQ come from the germline V gene (reference sequence). Germline trimming cut 4 bases from V and 0 bases from J; bases unmatched to any gene: 9.

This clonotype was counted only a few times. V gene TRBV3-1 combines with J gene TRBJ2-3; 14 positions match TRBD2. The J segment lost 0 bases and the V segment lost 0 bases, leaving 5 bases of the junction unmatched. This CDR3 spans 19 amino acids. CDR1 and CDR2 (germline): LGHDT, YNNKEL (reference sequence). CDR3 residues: CASSQDAGLAGASTDTQYF. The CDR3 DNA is TGTGCCAGCAGCCAAGATGCGGGACTAGCGGGGGCTAGCACAGATACGCAGTATTTT.

The CDR3 sequence: CASSSGQGGTDTQYF. The CDR3 region has the DNA TGCGCCAGCAGCTCGGGACAGGGGGGGACAGATACGCAGTATTTT. J is TRBJ2-3 and V is TRBV5-1; 11 nucleotides agree with TRBD1. This CDR3 has 15 amino acids. Germline assignment: CDR1 SGHRS and CDR2 YFSETQ. J gave up 3 bases and V 3 bases, and 3 bases lay outside the gene matches.

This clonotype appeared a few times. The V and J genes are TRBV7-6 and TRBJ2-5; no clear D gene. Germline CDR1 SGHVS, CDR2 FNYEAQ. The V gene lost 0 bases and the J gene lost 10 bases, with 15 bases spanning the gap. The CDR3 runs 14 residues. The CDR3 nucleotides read TGTGCCAGCAGCTTAGCCCCTGGGGTACTTGGCCAGTACTTC. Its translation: CASSLAPGVLGQYF.

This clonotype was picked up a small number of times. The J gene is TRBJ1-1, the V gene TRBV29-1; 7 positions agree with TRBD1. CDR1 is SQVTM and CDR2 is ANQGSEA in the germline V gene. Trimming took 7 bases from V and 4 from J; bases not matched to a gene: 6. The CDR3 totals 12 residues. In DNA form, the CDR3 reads TGCAGCGAACGGGACAGTGGCACTGAAGCTTTCTTT. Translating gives CSERDSGTEAFF.

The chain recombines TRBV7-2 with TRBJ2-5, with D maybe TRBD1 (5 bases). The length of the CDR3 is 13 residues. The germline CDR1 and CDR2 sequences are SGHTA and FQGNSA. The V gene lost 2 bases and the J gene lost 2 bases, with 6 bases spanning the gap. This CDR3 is CASSLQGQETQYF. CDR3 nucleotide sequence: TGTGCCAGCAGCTTACAGGGACAAGAGACCCAGTACTTC.

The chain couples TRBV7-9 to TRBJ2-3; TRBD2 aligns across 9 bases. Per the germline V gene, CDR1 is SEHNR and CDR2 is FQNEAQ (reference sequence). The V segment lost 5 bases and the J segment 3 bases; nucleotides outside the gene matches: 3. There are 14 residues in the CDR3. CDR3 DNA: TGTGCCAGCAGCGCGGGGGGGCATACAGATACGCAGTATTTT. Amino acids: CASSAGGHTDTQYF.

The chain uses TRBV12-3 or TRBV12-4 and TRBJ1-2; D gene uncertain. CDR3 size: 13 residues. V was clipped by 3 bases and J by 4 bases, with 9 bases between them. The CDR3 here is CASSFPGSYGYTF. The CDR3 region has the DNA TGTGCCAGCAGTTTTCCGGGGAGCTATGGCTACACCTTC.

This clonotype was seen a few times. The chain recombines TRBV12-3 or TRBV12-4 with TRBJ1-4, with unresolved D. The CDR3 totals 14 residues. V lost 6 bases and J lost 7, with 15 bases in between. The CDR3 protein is CASREGGSGEKLFF. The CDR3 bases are TGTGCCAGCAGGGAAGGAGGGTCTGGTGAAAAACTGTTTTTT.

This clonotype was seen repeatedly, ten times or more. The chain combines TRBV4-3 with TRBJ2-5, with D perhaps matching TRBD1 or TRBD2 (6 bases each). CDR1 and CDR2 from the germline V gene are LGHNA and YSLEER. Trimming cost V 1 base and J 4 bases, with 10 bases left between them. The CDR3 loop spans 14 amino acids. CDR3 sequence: CASSQVGGGETQYF. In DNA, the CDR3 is TGCGCCAGCAGCCAAGTCGGGGGCGGAGAGACCCAGTACTTC.

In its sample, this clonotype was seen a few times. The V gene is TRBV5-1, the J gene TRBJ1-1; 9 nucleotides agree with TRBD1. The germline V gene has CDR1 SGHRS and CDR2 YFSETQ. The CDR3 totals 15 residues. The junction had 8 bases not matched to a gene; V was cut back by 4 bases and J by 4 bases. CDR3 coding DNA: TGCGCCAGCAGCCCAACAGGGGGCGCGGGCACTGAAGCTTTCTTT. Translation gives CASSPTGGAGTEAFF.

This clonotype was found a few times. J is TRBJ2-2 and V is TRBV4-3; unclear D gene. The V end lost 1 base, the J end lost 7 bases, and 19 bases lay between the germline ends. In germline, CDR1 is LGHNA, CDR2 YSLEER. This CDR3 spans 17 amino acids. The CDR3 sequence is CASSQGALPPRDGELFF. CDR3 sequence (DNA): TGCGCCAGCAGCCAAGGGGCGCTCCCCCCTAGGGACGGGGAGCTGTTTTTT.

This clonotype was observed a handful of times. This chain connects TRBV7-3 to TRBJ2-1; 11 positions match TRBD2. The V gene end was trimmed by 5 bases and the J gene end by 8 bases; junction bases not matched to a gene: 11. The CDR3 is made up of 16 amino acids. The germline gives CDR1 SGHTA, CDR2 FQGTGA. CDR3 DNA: TGTGCCAGCAGCCCGACTAGCGGGGATGGGTTTGATGAGCAGTTCTTC. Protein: CASSPTSGDGFDEQFF.

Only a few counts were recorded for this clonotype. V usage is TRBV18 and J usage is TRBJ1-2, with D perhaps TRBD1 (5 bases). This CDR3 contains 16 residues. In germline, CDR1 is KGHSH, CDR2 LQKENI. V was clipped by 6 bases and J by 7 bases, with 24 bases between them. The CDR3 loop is CASSLRLTGGLFGYTF. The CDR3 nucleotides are TGTGCCAGCTCGCTCAGGCTTACAGGCGGCTTGTTTGGCTACACCTTC. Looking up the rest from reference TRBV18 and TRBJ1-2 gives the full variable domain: NAGVMQNPRHLVRRRGQEARLRCSPMKGHSHVYWYRQLPEEGLKFMVYLQKENIIDESGMPKERFSAEFPKEGPSILRIQQVVRGDSAAYFCASSLRLTGGLFGYTFGSGTRLTVV.

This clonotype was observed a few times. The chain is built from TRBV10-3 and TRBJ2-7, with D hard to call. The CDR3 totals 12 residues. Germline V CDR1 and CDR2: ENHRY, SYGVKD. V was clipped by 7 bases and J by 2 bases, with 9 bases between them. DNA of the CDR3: TGTGCCATCACCGTCCGTGCCTACGAGCAGTACTTC. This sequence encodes CAITVRAYEQYF.

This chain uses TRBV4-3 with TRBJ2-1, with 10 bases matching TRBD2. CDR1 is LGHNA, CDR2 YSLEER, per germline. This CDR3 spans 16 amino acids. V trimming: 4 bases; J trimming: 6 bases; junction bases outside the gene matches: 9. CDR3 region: CASSRFLAGAGNEQFF. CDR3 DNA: TGCGCCAGCAGCCGCTTTCTAGCGGGGGCGGGCAATGAGCAGTTCTTC.

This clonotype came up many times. CDR3 amino acids: CSVEGQLNEQFF. CDR3 nucleotide sequence: TGCAGCGTTGAGGGACAGTTAAATGAGCAGTTCTTC. V and J are TRBV29-1 and TRBJ2-1; 7 bases fit TRBD1. The V segment lost 3 bases and the J segment 7 bases; nucleotides outside the gene matches: 3. The CDR3 is 12 amino acids. Germline assignment: CDR1 SQVTM and CDR2 ANQGSEA.

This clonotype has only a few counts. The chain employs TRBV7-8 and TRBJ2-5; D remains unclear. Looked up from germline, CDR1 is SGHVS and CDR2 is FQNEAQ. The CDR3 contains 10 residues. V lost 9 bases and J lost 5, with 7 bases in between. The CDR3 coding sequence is TGTGCCAGTGCACTGGAGACCCAGTACTTC. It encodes CASALETQYF.

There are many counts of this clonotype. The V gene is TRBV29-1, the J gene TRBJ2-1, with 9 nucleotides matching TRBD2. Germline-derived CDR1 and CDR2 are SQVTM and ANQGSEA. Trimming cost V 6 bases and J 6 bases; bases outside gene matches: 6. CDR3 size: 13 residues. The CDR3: CSVLPGLANEQFF. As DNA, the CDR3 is TGCAGCGTCCTCCCGGGACTAGCCAATGAGCAGTTCTTC.